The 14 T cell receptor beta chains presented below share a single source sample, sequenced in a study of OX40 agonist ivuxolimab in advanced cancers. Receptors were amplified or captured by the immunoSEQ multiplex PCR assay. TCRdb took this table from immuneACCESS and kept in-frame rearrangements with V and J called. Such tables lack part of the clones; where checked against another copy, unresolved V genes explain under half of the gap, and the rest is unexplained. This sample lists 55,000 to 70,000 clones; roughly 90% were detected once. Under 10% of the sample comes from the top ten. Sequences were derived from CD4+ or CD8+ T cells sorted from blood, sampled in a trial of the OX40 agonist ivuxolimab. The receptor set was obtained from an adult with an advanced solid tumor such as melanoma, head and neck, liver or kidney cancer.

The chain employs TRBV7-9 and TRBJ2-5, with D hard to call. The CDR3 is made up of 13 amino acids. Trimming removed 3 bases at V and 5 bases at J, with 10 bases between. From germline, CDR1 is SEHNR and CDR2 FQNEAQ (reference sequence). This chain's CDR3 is CASSFALVETQYF. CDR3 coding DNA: TGTGCCAGCAGCTTTGCGTTGGTCGAGACCCAGTACTTC.

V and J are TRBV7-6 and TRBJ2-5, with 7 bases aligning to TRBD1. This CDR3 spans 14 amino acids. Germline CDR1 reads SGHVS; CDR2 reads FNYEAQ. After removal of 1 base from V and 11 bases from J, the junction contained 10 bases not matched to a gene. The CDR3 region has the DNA TGTGCCAGCAGCTTAGGTGAGGGGGCCATCCAGCAGTACTTC. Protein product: CASSLGEGAIQQYF.

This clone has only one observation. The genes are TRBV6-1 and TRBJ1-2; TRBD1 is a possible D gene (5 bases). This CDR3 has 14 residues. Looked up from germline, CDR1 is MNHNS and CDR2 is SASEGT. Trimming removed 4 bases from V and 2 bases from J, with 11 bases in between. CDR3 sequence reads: CASSARGGNYGYTF. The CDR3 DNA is TGTGCCAGCAGTGCTAGGGGAGGCAACTATGGCTACACCTTC.

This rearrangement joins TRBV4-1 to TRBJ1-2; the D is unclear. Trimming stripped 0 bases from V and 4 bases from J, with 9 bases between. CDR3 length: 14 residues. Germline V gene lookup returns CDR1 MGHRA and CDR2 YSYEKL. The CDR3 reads CASSQDPGGYGYTF. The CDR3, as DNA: TGCGCCAGCAGCCAAGATCCCGGCGGCTATGGCTACACCTTC.

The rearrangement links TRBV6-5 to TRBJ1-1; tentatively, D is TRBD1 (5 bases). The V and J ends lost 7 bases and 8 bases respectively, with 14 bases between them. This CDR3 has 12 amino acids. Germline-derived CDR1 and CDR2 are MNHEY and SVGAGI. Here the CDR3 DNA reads TGTGCCAGCATCTCCGAACAGGAGGAAGCTTTCTTT. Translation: CASISEQEEAFF.

The CDR3 sequence is CASSTRQGYNTYEQYF. DNA of the CDR3: TGTGCCAGCAGCACCCGACAGGGGTACAATACCTACGAGCAGTACTTC. The chain is built from TRBV7-9 and TRBJ2-7, with TRBD1 identical over 8 bases. The germline CDR1 and CDR2 sequences are SEHNR and FQNEAQ (reference sequence). The CDR3 is 16 residues long. Trimming cost V 5 bases and J 2 bases; bases outside gene matches: 11. Drawing the rest from reference TRBV7-9 and TRBJ2-7, the complete variable domain is DTGVSQNPRHKITKRGQNVTFRCDPISEHNRLYWYRQTLGQGPEFLTYFQNEAQLEKSRLLSDRFSAERPKGSFSTLEIQRTEQGDSAMYLCASSTRQGYNTYEQYFGPGTRLTVT.

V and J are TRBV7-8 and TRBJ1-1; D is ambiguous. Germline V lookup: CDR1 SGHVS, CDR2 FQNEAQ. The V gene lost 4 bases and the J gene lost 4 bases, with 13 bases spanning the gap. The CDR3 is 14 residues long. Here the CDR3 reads CASSSDPPATEAFF. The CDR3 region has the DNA TGTGCCAGCAGCTCGGACCCTCCGGCCACTGAAGCTTTCTTT.

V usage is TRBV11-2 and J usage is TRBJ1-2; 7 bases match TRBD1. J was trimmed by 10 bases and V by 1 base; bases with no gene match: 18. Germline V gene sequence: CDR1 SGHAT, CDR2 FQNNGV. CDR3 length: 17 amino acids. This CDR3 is CASSLALQIPDRADYTF. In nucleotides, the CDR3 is TGTGCCAGCAGCTTAGCGCTCCAGATACCCGACAGGGCTGACTACACCTTC.

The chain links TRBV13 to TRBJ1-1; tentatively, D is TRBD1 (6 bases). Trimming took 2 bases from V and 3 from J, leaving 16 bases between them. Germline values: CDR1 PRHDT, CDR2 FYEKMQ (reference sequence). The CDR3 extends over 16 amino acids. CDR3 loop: CASSLRGDGVDTEAFF. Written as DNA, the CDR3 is TGTGCCAGCAGCTTAAGGGGGGATGGGGTTGACACTGAAGCTTTCTTT.

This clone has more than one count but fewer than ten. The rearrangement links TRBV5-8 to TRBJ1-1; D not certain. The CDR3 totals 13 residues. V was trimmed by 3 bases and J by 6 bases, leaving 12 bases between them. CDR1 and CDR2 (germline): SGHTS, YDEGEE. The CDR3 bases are TGTGCCAGCAGCTGGACTATTCCCCCTGAAGCTTTCTTT. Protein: CASSWTIPPEAFF. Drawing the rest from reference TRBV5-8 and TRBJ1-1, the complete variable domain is EAGVTQSPTHLIKTRGQQATLRCSPISGHTSVYWYQQALGLGLQFLLWYDEGEERNRGNFPPRFSGRQFPNYSSELNVNALELEDSALYLCASSWTIPPEAFFGQGTRLTVV.

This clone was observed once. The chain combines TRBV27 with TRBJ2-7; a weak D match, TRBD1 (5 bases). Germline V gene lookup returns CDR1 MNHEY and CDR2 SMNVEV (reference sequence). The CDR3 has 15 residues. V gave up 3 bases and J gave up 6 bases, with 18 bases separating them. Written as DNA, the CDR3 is TGTGCCAGCAGTTTTATCAGTGGCGCTAGGGGCGAGCAGTACTTC. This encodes CASSFISGARGEQYF.

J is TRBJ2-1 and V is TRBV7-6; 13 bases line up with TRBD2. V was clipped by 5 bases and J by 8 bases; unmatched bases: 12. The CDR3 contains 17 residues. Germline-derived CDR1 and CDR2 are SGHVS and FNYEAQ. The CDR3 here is CASSLLTSGGPLDEQFF. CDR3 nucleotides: TGTGCCAGCAGCCTCTTGACTAGCGGGGGGCCCTTGGATGAGCAGTTCTTC.

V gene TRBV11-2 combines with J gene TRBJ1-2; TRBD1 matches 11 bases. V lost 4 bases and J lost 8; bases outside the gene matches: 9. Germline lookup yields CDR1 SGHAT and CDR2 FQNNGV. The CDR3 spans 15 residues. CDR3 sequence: CASSSPDRGRLGYTF. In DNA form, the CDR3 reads TGTGCCAGCAGCTCTCCGGACAGGGGGCGTTTGGGCTACACCTTC.

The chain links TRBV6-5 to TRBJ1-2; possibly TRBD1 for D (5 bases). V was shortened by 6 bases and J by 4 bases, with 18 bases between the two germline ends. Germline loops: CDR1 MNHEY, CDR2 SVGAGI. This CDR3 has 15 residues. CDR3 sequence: CASRGGVESPYGYTF. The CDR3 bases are TGTGCCAGCAGGGGGGGGGTCGAGAGTCCCTATGGCTACACCTTC.